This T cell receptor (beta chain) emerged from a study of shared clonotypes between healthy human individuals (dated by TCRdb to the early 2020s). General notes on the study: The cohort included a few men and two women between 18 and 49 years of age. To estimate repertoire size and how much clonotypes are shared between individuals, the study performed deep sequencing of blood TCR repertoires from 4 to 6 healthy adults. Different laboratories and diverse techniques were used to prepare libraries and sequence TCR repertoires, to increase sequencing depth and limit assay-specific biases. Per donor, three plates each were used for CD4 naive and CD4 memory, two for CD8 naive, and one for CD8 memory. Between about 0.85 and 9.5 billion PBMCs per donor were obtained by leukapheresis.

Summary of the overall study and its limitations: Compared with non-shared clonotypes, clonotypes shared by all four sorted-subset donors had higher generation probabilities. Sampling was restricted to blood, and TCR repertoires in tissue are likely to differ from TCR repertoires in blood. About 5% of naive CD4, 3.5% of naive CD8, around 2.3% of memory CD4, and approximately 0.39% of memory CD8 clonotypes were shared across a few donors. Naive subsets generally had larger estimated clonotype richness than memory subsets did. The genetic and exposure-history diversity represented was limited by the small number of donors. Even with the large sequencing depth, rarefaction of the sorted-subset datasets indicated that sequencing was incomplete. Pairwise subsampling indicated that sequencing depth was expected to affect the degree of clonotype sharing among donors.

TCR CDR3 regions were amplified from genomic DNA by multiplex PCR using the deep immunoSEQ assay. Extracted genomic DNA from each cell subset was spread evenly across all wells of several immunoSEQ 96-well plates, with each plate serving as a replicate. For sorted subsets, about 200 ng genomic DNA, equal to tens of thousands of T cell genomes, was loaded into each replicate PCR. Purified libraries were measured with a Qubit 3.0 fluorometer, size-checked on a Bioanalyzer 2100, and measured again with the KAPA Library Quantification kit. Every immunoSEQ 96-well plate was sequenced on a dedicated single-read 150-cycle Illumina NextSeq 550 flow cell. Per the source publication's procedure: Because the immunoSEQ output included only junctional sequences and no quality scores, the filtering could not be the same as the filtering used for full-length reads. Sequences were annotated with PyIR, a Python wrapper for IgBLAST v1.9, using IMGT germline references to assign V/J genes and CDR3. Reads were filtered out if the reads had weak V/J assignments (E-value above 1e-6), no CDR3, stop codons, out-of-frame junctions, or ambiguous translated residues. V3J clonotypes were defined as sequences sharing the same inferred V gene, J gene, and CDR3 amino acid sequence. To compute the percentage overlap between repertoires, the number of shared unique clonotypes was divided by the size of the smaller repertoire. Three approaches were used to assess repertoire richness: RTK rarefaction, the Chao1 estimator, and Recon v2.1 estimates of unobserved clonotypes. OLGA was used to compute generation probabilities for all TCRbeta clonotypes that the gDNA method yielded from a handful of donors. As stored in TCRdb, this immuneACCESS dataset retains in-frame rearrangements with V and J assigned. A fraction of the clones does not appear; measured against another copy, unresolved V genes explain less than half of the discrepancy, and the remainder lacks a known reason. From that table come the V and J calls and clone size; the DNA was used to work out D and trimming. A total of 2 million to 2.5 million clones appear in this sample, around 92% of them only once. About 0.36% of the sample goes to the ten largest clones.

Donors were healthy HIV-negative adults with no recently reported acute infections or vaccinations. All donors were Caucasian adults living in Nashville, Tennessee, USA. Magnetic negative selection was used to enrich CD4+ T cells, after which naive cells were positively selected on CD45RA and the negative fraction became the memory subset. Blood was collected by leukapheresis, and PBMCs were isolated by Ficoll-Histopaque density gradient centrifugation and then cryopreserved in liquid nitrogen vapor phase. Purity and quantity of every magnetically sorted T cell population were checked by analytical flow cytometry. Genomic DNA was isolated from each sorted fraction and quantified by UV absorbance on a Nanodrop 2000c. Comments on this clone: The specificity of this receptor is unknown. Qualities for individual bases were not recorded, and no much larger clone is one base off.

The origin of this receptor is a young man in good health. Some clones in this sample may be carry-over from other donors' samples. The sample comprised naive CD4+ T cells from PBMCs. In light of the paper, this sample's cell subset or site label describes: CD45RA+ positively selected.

The CDR3 reads as follows: CATTGLADTDTQYF. The base sequence is TGTGCCACGACTGGACTAGCGGATACAGATACGCAGTATTTT. This sequence uses TRBV2 and TRBJ2-3; 10 bases in the junction line up with TRBD2. From a lookup of the germline V gene, CDR1 and CDR2 are SNHLY and FYNNEI. Unmatched junction bases come to 7, with V trimmed by 10 bases and J by 3 bases. Taken from cysteine to phenylalanine, the CDR3 has 14 residues. The DNA shown is the 42-base CDR3, in frame from base 1.